The T cell receptor (beta chain) under discussion was sequenced for a study of Graves' ophthalmopathy and Graves' hyperthyroidism. Researchers took RNA transcripts and amplified TCR beta CDR3 regions from them. HTBI-primed RT-PCR formed the first round, and a multiplex PCR formed the second. TCRdb recomputed calls from the multiplex PCR reads with MiXCR, one row per CDR3 protein. The data hold around 1,000,000 distinct CDR3 sequences, with about two fifths observed a single time. This CDR3 has 13 residues. Trimming shortened V by 5 bases and J by 3 bases, and 11 bases separated the two germline ends. Germline CDR1 and CDR2: SGHAT and FQNNGV. This clonotype was counted many times.

The chain links TRBV11-2 to TRBJ2-7; D is uncertain. This TCR was sampled from an adult man with Graves' hyperthyroidism. The sequenced material came from peripheral blood or thyroid tissue (not recorded which). CDR3 nucleotides: TGTGCCAGCAGCAGGGTTTACCTCTACGAGCAGTACTTC. It translates to CASSRVYLYEQYF. The full variable domain, rest sourced from reference TRBV11-2 and TRBJ2-7, is EAGVAQSPRYKIIEKRQSVAFWCNPISGHATLYWYQQILGQGPKLLIQFQNNGVVDDSQLPKDRFSAERLKGVDSTLKIQPAKLEDSAVYLCASSRVYLYEQYFGPGTRLTVT.